A selection of T cell receptor beta chains follows, all from one sample in a study of beta chain features in type 1 diabetes. Profiled with immunoSEQ multiplex PCR; TCRdb holds only in-frame clones, not every one. Of under 150,000 clones listed, 7.5% to 9.5% are singletons. Sequencing was carried out using central memory CD4+ T cells from blood. The origin of the receptors is a man younger than 45 with type 1 diabetes. CDR3s include the opening cysteine and the closing phenylalanine or tryptophan. Each record gives: J gene, D gene, clone size, V gene, CDR3 protein, CDR3 DNA. The D gene is left open where the match is weak. A clone size is listed for some rows: how often the clone was seen (once, few, many), or a class if it is expanded.

j_gene: TRBJ2-7
d_gene: TRBD2
abundance: NA
v_gene: TRBV5-4
CDR3aa: CASSQGRGGPREQYF
CDR3nt: TGTGCCAGCAGCCAAGGTCGGGGGGGGCCACGCGAGCAGTACTTC

j_gene: TRBJ1-6
d_gene: TRBD1
abundance: NA
v_gene: TRBV18
CDR3aa: CASSPGDRGNSPLHF
CDR3nt: TGTGCCAGCTCACCCGGGGACAGGGGAAATTCACCCCTCCACTTT

j_gene: TRBJ2-2
d_gene: NA
abundance: NA
v_gene: TRBV30
CDR3aa: CAWSASLASGELFF
CDR3nt: TGTGCCTGGAGTGCATCACTAGCTTCTGGGGAGCTGTTTTTT

j_gene: TRBJ2-3
d_gene: TRBD2
abundance: few
v_gene: TRBV7-2
CDR3aa: CASSSGLAGKDTQYF
CDR3nt: TGTGCCAGCAGCTCCGGACTAGCGGGGAAAGATACGCAGTATTTT

j_gene: TRBJ2-7
d_gene: NA
abundance: NA
v_gene: TRBV28
CDR3aa: CASSLAPYEQYF
CDR3nt: TGTGCCAGCAGTTTGGCCCCATACGAGCAGTACTTC

j_gene: TRBJ2-7
d_gene: TRBD1
abundance: few
v_gene: TRBV18
CDR3aa: CASSKTGEGSEQYF
CDR3nt: TGTGCCAGCTCGAAGACAGGGGAAGGGTCCGAGCAGTACTTC

j_gene: TRBJ1-1
d_gene: NA
abundance: few
v_gene: TRBV7-9
CDR3aa: CASSSTVNTEAFF
CDR3nt: TGTGCCAGCAGCTCTACAGTGAACACTGAAGCTTTCTTT

j_gene: TRBJ1-2
d_gene: NA
abundance: few
v_gene: TRBV7-2
CDR3aa: CASSLPGYVGYTF
CDR3nt: TGTGCCAGCAGCTTACCAGGCTATGTAGGCTACACCTTC

j_gene: TRBJ2-1
d_gene: TRBD2
abundance: NA
v_gene: TRBV18
CDR3aa: CASSPSSRGGVYNEQFF
CDR3nt: TGTGCCAGCTCACCATCGAGCCGCGGGGGGGTTTACAATGAGCAGTTCTTC

j_gene: TRBJ2-1
d_gene: TRBD2
abundance: NA
v_gene: TRBV5-4
CDR3aa: CASSSGTTSFSYNEQFF
CDR3nt: TGTGCCAGCAGCTCCGGGACTACCTCCTTCTCCTACAATGAGCAGTTCTTC

j_gene: TRBJ2-7
d_gene: NA
abundance: NA
v_gene: TRBV5-1
CDR3aa: CASSLQVSDEQYF
CDR3nt: TGCGCCAGCAGCCTACAGGTCTCGGACGAGCAGTACTTC

j_gene: TRBJ2-1
d_gene: TRBD2
abundance: NA
v_gene: TRBV9
CDR3aa: CASSVEIAGGPYSRNEQFF
CDR3nt: TGTGCCAGCAGCGTAGAGATAGCGGGGGGCCCCTACTCCCGCAATGAGCAGTTCTTC

j_gene: TRBJ2-7
d_gene: NA
abundance: NA
v_gene: TRBV7-3
CDR3aa: CASSSGPSYEQYF
CDR3nt: TGTGCCAGCAGCTCAGGGCCCTCCTACGAGCAGTACTTC

j_gene: TRBJ1-2
d_gene: TRBD1
abundance: NA
v_gene: TRBV27
CDR3aa: CASSLFGTGTDGYTF
CDR3nt: TGTGCCAGCAGTTTATTTGGGACAGGGACCGATGGCTACACCTTC

j_gene: TRBJ2-3
d_gene: TRBD2
abundance: NA
v_gene: TRBV5-8
CDR3aa: CASMPGGWKDTQYF
CDR3nt: TGTGCCAGCATGCCCGGGGGGTGGAAAGATACGCAGTATTTT

j_gene: TRBJ2-3
d_gene: NA
abundance: few
v_gene: TRBV10-3
CDR3aa: CASSPGDTQYF
CDR3nt: TGTGCCAGCAGTCCCGGGGATACGCAGTATTTT

j_gene: TRBJ1-1
d_gene: NA
abundance: few
v_gene: TRBV19
CDR3aa: CASSIGRGRNTEAFF
CDR3nt: TGTGCCAGTAGTATAGGCCGAGGGCGGAACACTGAAGCTTTCTTT

j_gene: TRBJ2-2
d_gene: NA
abundance: few
v_gene: TRBV5-1
CDR3aa: CASSKDSGTGELFF
CDR3nt: TGCGCCAGCAGCAAGGACAGCGGCACCGGGGAGCTGTTTTTT

j_gene: TRBJ1-5
d_gene: NA
abundance: NA
v_gene: TRBV11-2
CDR3aa: CASSLNSGNQPQHF
CDR3nt: TGTGCCAGCAGCTTAAATAGCGGCAATCAGCCCCAGCATTTT

j_gene: TRBJ2-7
d_gene: NA
abundance: NA
v_gene: TRBV11-2
CDR3aa: CASSLGQDYEQYF
CDR3nt: TGTGCCAGCAGCTTAGGACAGGACTACGAGCAGTACTTC

j_gene: TRBJ1-6
d_gene: NA
abundance: NA
v_gene: TRBV19
CDR3aa: CATRGLYNSPLHF
CDR3nt: TGTGCCACGCGGGGACTCTATAATTCACCCCTCCACTTT

j_gene: TRBJ2-7
d_gene: TRBD1
abundance: NA
v_gene: TRBV29-1
CDR3aa: CSAVIERNRGDYEQYF
CDR3nt: TGCAGCGCAGTCATTGAAAGAAACAGGGGGGATTACGAGCAGTACTTC

j_gene: TRBJ2-1
d_gene: TRBD2
abundance: few
v_gene: TRBV4-2
CDR3aa: CASSPRGGNEQFF
CDR3nt: TGTGCCAGCAGCCCCCGGGGGGGGAACGAGCAGTTCTTC

j_gene: TRBJ2-7
d_gene: NA
abundance: few
v_gene: TRBV5-6
CDR3aa: CASSLGSDYEQYF
CDR3nt: TGTGCCAGCAGCTTGGGATCAGACTACGAGCAGTACTTC

j_gene: TRBJ2-5
d_gene: NA
abundance: NA
v_gene: TRBV4-3
CDR3aa: CASSQDNLGGQTQYF
CDR3nt: TGCGCCAGCAGCCAAGATAATCTCGGTGGGCAGACCCAGTACTTC

j_gene: TRBJ2-3
d_gene: TRBD2
abundance: NA
v_gene: TRBV10-3
CDR3aa: CAISEERGAADTQYF
CDR3nt: TGTGCCATCAGTGAAGAGCGGGGGGCTGCAGATACGCAGTATTTT

j_gene: TRBJ2-1
d_gene: TRBD2
abundance: NA
v_gene: TRBV5-1
CDR3aa: CASSLEAGGSGDEQFF
CDR3nt: TGCGCCAGCAGCTTGGAAGCGGGGGGGAGTGGAGATGAGCAGTTCTTC

j_gene: TRBJ1-1
d_gene: NA
abundance: NA
v_gene: TRBV19
CDR3aa: CASSIDSMNTEAFF
CDR3nt: TGTGCCAGTAGTATCGACAGTATGAACACTGAAGCTTTCTTT

j_gene: TRBJ2-7
d_gene: NA
abundance: NA
v_gene: TRBV6-5
CDR3aa: CASSRDYEQYF
CDR3nt: TGTGCCAGCAGTAGAGACTACGAGCAGTACTTC

j_gene: TRBJ1-2
d_gene: NA
abundance: NA
v_gene: TRBV28
CDR3aa: CASSLADSEQSGYTF
CDR3nt: TGTGCCAGCAGTTTAGCCGACAGTGAGCAGAGTGGCTACACCTTC

j_gene: TRBJ1-2
d_gene: TRBD1
abundance: NA
v_gene: TRBV5-6
CDR3aa: CASSLGTGAYGYTF
CDR3nt: TGTGCCAGCAGCTTGGGGACAGGGGCGTATGGCTACACCTTC

j_gene: TRBJ2-1
d_gene: TRBD1
abundance: few
v_gene: TRBV29-1
CDR3aa: CSAKSGTGVYNEQFF
CDR3nt: TGCAGCGCCAAATCCGGGACAGGGGTCTACAATGAGCAGTTCTTC

j_gene: TRBJ2-7
d_gene: TRBD1
abundance: NA
v_gene: TRBV6-9
CDR3aa: CAKPGQGTYEQYF
CDR3nt: TGTGCCAAACCGGGACAGGGAACCTACGAGCAGTACTTC

j_gene: TRBJ1-5
d_gene: NA
abundance: NA
v_gene: TRBV7-2
CDR3aa: CASSQRDGGKSAQHF
CDR3nt: TGTGCCAGCAGCCAGAGGGACGGGGGGAAATCGGCCCAGCATTTT

j_gene: TRBJ2-4
d_gene: TRBD1
abundance: few
v_gene: TRBV11-2
CDR3aa: CASRPRQGTVAKNIQYF
CDR3nt: TGTGCCAGCAGGCCTCGACAGGGGACCGTAGCCAAAAACATTCAGTACTTC

j_gene: TRBJ1-4
d_gene: TRBD1
abundance: NA
v_gene: TRBV2
CDR3aa: CASTRQGANEKLFF
CDR3nt: TGTGCCAGCACCCGACAGGGGGCGAATGAAAAACTGTTTTTT

j_gene: TRBJ2-7
d_gene: NA
abundance: once
v_gene: TRBV28
CDR3aa: CASSPSGGAQTYEQYF
CDR3nt: TGTGCCAGCAGTCCCTCGGGCGGGGCGCAGACCTACGAGCAGTACTTC

j_gene: TRBJ2-1
d_gene: TRBD1
abundance: few
v_gene: TRBV27
CDR3aa: CASSLSWTGNLYEQFF
CDR3nt: TGTGCCAGCAGTTTATCCTGGACAGGGAATCTCTATGAGCAGTTCTTC

j_gene: TRBJ2-2
d_gene: TRBD2
abundance: NA
v_gene: TRBV9
CDR3aa: CASSPSGGANTGELFF
CDR3nt: TGTGCCAGCAGCCCTAGCGGGGGCGCGAACACCGGGGAGCTGTTTTTT

j_gene: TRBJ2-7
d_gene: TRBD1
abundance: few
v_gene: TRBV4-2
CDR3aa: CASSQKGQGLSEQYF
CDR3nt: TGTGCCAGCAGCCAAAAGGGACAGGGGTTGTCCGAGCAGTACTTC

j_gene: TRBJ2-1
d_gene: NA
abundance: few
v_gene: TRBV7-2
CDR3aa: CASSRGGGSNEQFF
CDR3nt: TGTGCCAGCAGCCGAGGCGGCGGTTCCAATGAGCAGTTCTTC

j_gene: TRBJ2-2
d_gene: NA
abundance: few
v_gene: TRBV7-2
CDR3aa: CASSLNRVAGELFF
CDR3nt: TGTGCCAGCAGCTTAAACAGGGTAGCCGGGGAGCTGTTTTTT

j_gene: TRBJ2-7
d_gene: NA
abundance: few
v_gene: TRBV2
CDR3aa: CASWLGATGYEQYF
CDR3nt: TGTGCCAGCTGGTTGGGAGCCACGGGATACGAGCAGTACTTC

j_gene: TRBJ2-3
d_gene: NA
abundance: NA
v_gene: TRBV5-4
CDR3aa: CASSRSGAPDTQYF
CDR3nt: TGTGCCAGCAGCCGCTCAGGGGCCCCAGATACGCAGTATTTT

j_gene: TRBJ2-4
d_gene: TRBD2
abundance: NA
v_gene: TRBV6-5
CDR3aa: CASSAPGGNIQYF
CDR3nt: TGTGCCAGCAGTGCCCCCGGGGGGAACATTCAGTACTTC

j_gene: TRBJ2-2
d_gene: NA
abundance: NA
v_gene: TRBV2
CDR3aa: CASSYSGELFF
CDR3nt: TGTGCCAGCAGCTACTCCGGGGAGCTGTTTTTT

j_gene: TRBJ2-1
d_gene: NA
abundance: few
v_gene: TRBV5-1
CDR3aa: CASSLVGLALYNEQFF
CDR3nt: TGCGCCAGCAGCTTGGTGGGACTCGCCTTATACAATGAGCAGTTCTTC

j_gene: TRBJ1-1
d_gene: NA
abundance: few
v_gene: TRBV29-1
CDR3aa: CSVSTGLTEAFF
CDR3nt: TGCAGCGTTTCGACAGGACTCACTGAAGCTTTCTTT

j_gene: TRBJ1-2
d_gene: TRBD1
abundance: NA
v_gene: TRBV4-3
CDR3aa: CASSSYRGIDGYTF
CDR3nt: TGCGCCAGCAGCTCCTACAGGGGCATCGATGGCTACACCTTC

j_gene: TRBJ2-1
d_gene: TRBD2
abundance: many
v_gene: TRBV30
CDR3aa: CAYSGGFSNEQFF
CDR3nt: TGTGCCTATAGCGGGGGGTTTAGCAATGAGCAGTTCTTC

j_gene: TRBJ2-1
d_gene: TRBD2
abundance: few
v_gene: TRBV29-1
CDR3aa: CSVGVAGIYNEQFF
CDR3nt: TGCAGCGTTGGGGTAGCGGGGATCTACAATGAGCAGTTCTTC

j_gene: TRBJ1-2
d_gene: NA
abundance: NA
v_gene: TRBV29-1
CDR3aa: CSVELTRSGAGYTF
CDR3nt: TGCAGCGTTGAACTGACCAGGTCAGGGGCTGGCTACACCTTC

j_gene: TRBJ1-4
d_gene: NA
abundance: few
v_gene: TRBV27
CDR3aa: CASSLSVGGNEKLFF
CDR3nt: TGTGCCAGCAGTTTGTCGGTAGGAGGAAATGAAAAACTGTTTTTT

j_gene: TRBJ1-4
d_gene: NA
abundance: few
v_gene: TRBV7-2
CDR3aa: CASSLKTGEGKLFF
CDR3nt: TGTGCCAGCAGCTTAAAAACCGGAGAGGGAAAACTGTTTTTT

j_gene: TRBJ2-3
d_gene: NA
abundance: NA
v_gene: TRBV4-1
CDR3aa: CASSQNGFSDTQYF
CDR3nt: TGCGCCAGCAGCCAAAACGGGTTCTCAGATACGCAGTATTTT

j_gene: TRBJ1-1
d_gene: NA
abundance: few
v_gene: TRBV7-9
CDR3aa: CASSLAGFPYTEAFF
CDR3nt: TGTGCCAGCAGCCTTGCAGGGTTTCCCTACACTGAAGCTTTCTTT

j_gene: TRBJ2-5
d_gene: NA
abundance: few
v_gene: TRBV7-2
CDR3aa: CASSLGIQGTQYF
CDR3nt: TGTGCCAGCAGCTTGGGGATCCAGGGGACCCAGTACTTC

j_gene: TRBJ2-4
d_gene: TRBD1
abundance: once
v_gene: TRBV11-3
CDR3aa: CASSLRTGALSDIQYF
CDR3nt: TGTGCCAGCAGCTTAAGGACAGGGGCATTATCGGACATTCAGTACTTC

j_gene: TRBJ2-1
d_gene: NA
abundance: NA
v_gene: TRBV30
CDR3aa: CALSTMNEQFF
CDR3nt: TGTGCTCTCTCGACTATGAATGAGCAGTTCTTC

j_gene: TRBJ2-2
d_gene: NA
abundance: NA
v_gene: TRBV2
CDR3aa: CASSVSLTDTGELFF
CDR3nt: TGTGCCAGCAGTGTGTCACTTACGGACACCGGGGAGCTGTTTTTT